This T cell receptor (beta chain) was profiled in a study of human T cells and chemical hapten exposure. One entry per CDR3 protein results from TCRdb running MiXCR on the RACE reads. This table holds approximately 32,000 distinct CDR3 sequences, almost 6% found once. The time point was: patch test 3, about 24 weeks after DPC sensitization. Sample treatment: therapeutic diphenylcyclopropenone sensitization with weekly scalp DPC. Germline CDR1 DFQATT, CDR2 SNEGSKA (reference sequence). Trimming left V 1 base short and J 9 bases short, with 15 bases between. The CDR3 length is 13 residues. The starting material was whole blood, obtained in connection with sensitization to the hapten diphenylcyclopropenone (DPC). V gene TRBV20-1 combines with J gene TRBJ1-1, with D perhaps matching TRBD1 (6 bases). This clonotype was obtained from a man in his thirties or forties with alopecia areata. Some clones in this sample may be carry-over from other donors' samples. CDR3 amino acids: CSARVEQGKKAFF. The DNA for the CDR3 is TGCAGTGCTAGAGTAGAACAGGGTAAGAAAGCTTTCTTT.